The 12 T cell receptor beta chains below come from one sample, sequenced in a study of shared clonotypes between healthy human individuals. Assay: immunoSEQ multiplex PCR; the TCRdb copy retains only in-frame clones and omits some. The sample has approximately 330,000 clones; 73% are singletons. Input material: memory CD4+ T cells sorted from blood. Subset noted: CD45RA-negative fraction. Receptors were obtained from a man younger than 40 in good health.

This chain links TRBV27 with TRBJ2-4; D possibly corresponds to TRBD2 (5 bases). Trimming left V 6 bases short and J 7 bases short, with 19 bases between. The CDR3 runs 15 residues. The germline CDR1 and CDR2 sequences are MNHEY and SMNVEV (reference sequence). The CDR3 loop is CASSPPGLLGNIQYF. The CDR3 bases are TGTGCCAGCAGCCCCCCCGGACTTTTAGGCAACATTCAGTACTTC.

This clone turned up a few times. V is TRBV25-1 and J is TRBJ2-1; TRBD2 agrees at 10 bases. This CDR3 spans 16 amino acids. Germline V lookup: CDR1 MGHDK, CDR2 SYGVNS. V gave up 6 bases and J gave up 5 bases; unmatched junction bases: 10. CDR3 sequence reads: CASRQVRTSGDNEQFF. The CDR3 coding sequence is TGTGCCAGCAGACAAGTACGGACTAGCGGAGACAATGAGCAGTTCTTC.

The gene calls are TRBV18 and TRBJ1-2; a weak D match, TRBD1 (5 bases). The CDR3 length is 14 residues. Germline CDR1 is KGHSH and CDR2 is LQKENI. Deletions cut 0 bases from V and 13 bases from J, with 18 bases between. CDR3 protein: CASSPPTAGGVITF. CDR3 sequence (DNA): TGTGCCAGCTCACCACCGACGGCGGGGGGGGTGATCACCTTC.

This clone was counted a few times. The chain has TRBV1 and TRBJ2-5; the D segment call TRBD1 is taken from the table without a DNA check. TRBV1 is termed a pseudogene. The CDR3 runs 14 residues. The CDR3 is CTSSQVGRKETQYF. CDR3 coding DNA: TGCACCAGCAGCCAAGTTGGCAGGAAAGAGACCCAGTACTTC.

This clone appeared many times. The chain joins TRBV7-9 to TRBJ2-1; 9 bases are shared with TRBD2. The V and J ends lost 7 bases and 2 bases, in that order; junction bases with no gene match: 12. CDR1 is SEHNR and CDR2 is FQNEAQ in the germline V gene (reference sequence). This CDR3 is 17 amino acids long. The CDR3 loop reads CASINIMSGRPYNEQFF. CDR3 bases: TGTGCCAGCATCAATATCATGAGCGGGAGGCCCTACAATGAGCAGTTCTTC.

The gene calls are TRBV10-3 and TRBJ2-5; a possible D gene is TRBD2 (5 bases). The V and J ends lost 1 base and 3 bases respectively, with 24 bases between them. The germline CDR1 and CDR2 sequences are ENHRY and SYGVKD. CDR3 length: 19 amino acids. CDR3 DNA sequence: TGTGCCATCAGTGAGTATAGGGCCGGAGTAGCGAGACGGGAAGAGACCCAGTACTTC. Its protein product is CAISEYRAGVARREETQYF.

CDR3 DNA: TGTGCCTGGAGTGTAAGGGGGCACGAGCAGTACTTC. Translated: CAWSVRGHEQYF. The chain is built from TRBV30 and TRBJ2-7, with 7 bases lining up with TRBD1. The V and J ends lost 0 bases and 5 bases, in that order; junction bases with no gene match: 1. This CDR3 comprises 12 residues. Germline values: CDR1 GTSNPN, CDR2 SVGIG (reference sequence).

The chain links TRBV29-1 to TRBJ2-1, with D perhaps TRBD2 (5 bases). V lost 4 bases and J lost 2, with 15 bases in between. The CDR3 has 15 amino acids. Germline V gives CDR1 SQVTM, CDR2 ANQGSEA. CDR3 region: CSVVGLGGPYNEQFF. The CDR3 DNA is TGCAGCGTTGTCGGGTTGGGCGGGCCCTACAATGAGCAGTTCTTC.

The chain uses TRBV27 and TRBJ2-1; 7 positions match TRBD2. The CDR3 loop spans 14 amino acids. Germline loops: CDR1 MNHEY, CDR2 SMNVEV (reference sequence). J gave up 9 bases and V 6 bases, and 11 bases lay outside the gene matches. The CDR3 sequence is CASRTRLAQGEQFF. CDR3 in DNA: TGTGCCAGCAGAACCAGACTAGCTCAGGGTGAGCAGTTCTTC.

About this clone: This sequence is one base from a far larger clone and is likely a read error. The CDR3: CASSSTDTQYF. CDR3 DNA sequence: TGTGCCAGCAGCTCCACAGATACGCAGTATTTT. This rearrangement joins TRBV5-4 to TRBJ2-3, with no clear D. The CDR3 contains 11 residues. Germline V gives CDR1 SGHNT, CDR2 YYREEE (reference sequence). V gave up 3 bases and J gave up 2 bases, with 1 base separating them.

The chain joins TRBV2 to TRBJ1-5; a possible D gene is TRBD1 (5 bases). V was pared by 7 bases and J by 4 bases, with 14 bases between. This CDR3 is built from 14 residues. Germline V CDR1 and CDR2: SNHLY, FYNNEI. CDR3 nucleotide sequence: TGTGCCAGCAATAGGGTTGGGGGAAATCAGCCCCAGCATTTT. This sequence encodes CASNRVGGNQPQHF.

CDR3 DNA sequence: TGTGCCAGCAGCTTGGACTTTGGTCGGCGGGAGCGAGGCCATGAGCAGTTCTTC. Translated: CASSLDFGRRERGHEQFF. The chain joins TRBV5-6 to TRBJ2-1, with 7 bases matching TRBD2. The germline gives CDR1 SGHDT, CDR2 YYEEEE. The CDR3 is 18 amino acids. V was pared by 0 bases and J by 8 bases, with 17 bases of the junction left unmatched.